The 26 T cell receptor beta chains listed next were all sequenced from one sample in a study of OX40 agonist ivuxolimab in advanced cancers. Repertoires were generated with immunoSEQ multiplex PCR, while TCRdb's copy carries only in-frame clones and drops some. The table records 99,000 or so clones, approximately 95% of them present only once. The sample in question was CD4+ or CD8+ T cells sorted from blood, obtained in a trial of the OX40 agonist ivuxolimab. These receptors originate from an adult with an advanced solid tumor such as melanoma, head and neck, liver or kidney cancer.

The chain's CDR3 is CASSLVGKGFSSYEQYF. The CDR3 DNA reads TGTGCCAGCAGCTTGGTTGGTAAGGGGTTTAGCTCCTACGAGCAGTACTTC. This chain links TRBV5-4 with TRBJ2-7; D possibly corresponds to TRBD1 (5 bases). The V gene's germline CDR1 is SGHNT and CDR2 YYREEE (reference sequence). The CDR3 length is 17 residues. The V and J ends lost 0 bases and 0 bases respectively, with 16 bases between them.

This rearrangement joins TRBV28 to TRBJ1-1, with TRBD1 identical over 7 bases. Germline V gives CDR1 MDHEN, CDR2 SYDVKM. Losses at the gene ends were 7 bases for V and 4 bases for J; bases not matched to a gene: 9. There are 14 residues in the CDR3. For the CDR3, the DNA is TGTGCCAGCACTCGGGCTGACAGGGCCACTGAAGCTTTCTTT. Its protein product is CASTRADRATEAFF.

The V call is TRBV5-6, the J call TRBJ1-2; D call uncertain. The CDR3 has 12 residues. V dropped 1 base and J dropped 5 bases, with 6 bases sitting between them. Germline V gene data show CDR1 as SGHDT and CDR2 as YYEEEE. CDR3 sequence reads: CASSLRAYGYTF. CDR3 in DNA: TGTGCCAGCAGCTTGCGCGCATATGGCTACACCTTC.

CDR3: CASTSGTAVAYEQYF. DNA for the CDR3: TGTGCCAGCACCTCCGGGACAGCCGTTGCCTACGAGCAGTACTTC. This chain uses TRBV28 with TRBJ2-7, with 7 bases lining up with TRBD1. The germline V gene has CDR1 MDHEN and CDR2 SYDVKM. The CDR3 runs to 15 residues. V shed 7 bases and J 2 bases; nucleotides not matched to a gene: 11.

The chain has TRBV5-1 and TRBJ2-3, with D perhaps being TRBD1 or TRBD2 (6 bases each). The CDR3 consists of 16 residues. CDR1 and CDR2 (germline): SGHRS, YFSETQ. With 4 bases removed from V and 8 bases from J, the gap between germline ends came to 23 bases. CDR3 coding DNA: TGCGCCAGCAGCCCGATGGAGGTCGTACAGGGAGGTACGCAGTATTTT. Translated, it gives CASSPMEVVQGGTQYF. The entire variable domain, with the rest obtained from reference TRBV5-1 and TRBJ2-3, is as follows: KAGVTQTPRYLIKTRGQQVTLSCSPISGHRSVSWYQQTPGQGLQFLFEYFSETQRNKGNFPGRFSGRQFSNSRSEMNVSTLELGDSALYLCASSPMEVVQGGTQYFGPGTRLTVL.

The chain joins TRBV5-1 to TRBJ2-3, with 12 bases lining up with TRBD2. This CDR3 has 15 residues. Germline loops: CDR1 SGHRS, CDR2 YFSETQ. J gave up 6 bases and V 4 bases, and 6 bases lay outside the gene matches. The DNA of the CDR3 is TGCGCCAGCAGCCCCCTAGCGGGGGGGCAGGATACGCAGTATTTT. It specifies CASSPLAGGQDTQYF.

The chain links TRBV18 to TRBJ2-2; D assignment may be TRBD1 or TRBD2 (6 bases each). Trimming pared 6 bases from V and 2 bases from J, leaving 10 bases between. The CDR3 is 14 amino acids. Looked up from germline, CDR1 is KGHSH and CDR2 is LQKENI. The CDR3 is CASSPGGNTGELFF. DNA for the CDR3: TGTGCCAGCTCTCCCGGGGGCAACACCGGGGAGCTGTTTTTT.

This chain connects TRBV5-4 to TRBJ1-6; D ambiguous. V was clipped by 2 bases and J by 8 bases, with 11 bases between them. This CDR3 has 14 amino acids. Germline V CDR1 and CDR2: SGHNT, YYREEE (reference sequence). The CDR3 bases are TGTGCCAGCAGCTTCGGGATTACGGATTCACCCCTCCACTTT. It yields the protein CASSFGITDSPLHF. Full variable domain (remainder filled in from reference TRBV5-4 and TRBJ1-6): ETGVTQSPTHLIKTRGQQVTLRCSSQSGHNTVSWYQQALGQGPQFIFQYYREEENGRGNFPPRFSGLQFPNYSSELNVNALELDDSALYLCASSFGITDSPLHFGNGTRLTVT.

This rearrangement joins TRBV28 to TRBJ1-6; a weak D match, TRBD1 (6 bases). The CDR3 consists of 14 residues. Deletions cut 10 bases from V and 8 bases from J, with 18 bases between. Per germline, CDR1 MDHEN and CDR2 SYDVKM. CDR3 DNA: TGTGCCACCCCCGGGACATCTAGAGATTCACCCCTCCACTTT. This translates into CATPGTSRDSPLHF.

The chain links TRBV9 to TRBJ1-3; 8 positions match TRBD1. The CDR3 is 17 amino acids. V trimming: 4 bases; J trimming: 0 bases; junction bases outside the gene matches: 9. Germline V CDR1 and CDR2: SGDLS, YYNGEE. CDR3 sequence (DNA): TGTGCCAGCAGCCCACCCGGACAGGGACTCTCTGGAAACACCATATATTTT. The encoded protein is CASSPPGQGLSGNTIYF.

The CDR3 spells CASSSETGNQPQHF. The CDR3 bases are TGTGCCAGCTCCTCGGAGACAGGCAATCAGCCCCAGCATTTT. The chain carries TRBV18 and TRBJ1-5; D might be TRBD1 (5 bases). Per germline, CDR1 KGHSH and CDR2 LQKENI. Trimming took 6 bases from V and 2 from J, leaving 11 bases between them. CDR3 length: 14 residues.

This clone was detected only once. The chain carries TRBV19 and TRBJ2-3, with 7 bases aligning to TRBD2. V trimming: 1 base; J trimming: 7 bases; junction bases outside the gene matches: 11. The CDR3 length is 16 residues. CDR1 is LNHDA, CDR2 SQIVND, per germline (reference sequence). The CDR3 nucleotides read TGTGCCAGTAGTATAGTGGGGCTAGCGGCTATCAATACGCAGTATTTT. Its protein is CASSIVGLAAINTQYF.

CDR3 in DNA: TGCGCCAGCAGCTTGGAACCGGGAGGCAACTCTGGGGCCAACGTCCTGACTTTC. As protein: CASSLEPGGNSGANVLTF. V usage is TRBV5-1 and J usage is TRBJ2-6, with TRBD2 identical over 7 bases. CDR3 length: 18 residues. The germline CDR1 and CDR2 sequences are SGHRS and YFSETQ. V lost 0 bases to trimming and J lost 0 bases; unmatched junction nucleotides: 6.

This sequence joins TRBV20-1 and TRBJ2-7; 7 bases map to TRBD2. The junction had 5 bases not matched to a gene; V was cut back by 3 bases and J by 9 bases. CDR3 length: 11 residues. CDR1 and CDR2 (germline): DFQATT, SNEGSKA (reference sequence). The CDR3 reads CSARGRGLQYF. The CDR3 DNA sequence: TGCAGTGCTAGGGGGAGGGGTCTGCAGTACTTC.

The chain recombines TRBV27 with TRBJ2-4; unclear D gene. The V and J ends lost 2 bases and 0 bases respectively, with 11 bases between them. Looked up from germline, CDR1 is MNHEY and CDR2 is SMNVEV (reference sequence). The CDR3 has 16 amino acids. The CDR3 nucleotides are TGTGCCAGCAGTTTAGAGGCAGCTATAGCCAAAAACATTCAGTACTTC. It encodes CASSLEAAIAKNIQYF.

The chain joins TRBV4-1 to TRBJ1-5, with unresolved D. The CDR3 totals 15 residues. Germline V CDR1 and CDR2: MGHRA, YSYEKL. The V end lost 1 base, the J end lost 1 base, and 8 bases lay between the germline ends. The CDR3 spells CASSQGGVSNQPQHF. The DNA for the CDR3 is TGCGCCAGCAGCCAAGGGGGTGTGAGCAATCAGCCCCAGCATTTT.

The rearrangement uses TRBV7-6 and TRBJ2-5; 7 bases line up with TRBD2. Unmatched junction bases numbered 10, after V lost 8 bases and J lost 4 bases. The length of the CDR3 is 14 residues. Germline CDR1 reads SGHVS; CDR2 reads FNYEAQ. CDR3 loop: CASHGAGVPETQYF. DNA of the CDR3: TGTGCCAGCCACGGTGCGGGGGTTCCAGAGACCCAGTACTTC.

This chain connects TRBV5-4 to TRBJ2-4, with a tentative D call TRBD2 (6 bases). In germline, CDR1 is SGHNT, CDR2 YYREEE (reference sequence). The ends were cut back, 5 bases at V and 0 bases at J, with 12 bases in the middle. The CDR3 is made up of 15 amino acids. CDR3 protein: CASSRDSLAKNIQYF. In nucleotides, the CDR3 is TGTGCCAGCAGTCGGGACTCTTTAGCCAAAAACATTCAGTACTTC.

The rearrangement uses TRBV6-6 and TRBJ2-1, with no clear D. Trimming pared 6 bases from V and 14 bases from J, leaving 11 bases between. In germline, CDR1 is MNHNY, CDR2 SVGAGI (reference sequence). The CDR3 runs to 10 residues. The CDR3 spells CASSEEGEFF. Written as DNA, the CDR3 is TGTGCCAGCAGCGAGGAAGGAGAGTTCTTC.

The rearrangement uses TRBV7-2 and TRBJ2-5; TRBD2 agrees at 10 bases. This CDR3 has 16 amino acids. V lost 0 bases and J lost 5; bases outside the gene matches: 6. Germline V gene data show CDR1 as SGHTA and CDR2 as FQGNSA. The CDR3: CASSLALAGVGETQYF. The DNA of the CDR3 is TGTGCCAGCAGCTTAGCCCTAGCGGGAGTCGGGGAGACCCAGTACTTC.

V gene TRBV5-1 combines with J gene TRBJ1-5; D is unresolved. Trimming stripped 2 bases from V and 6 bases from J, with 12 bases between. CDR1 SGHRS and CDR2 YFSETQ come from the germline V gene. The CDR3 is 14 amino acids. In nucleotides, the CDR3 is TGCGCCAGCAGCTTCACCGGGCTAGGTCAGCCCCAGCATTTT. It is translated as CASSFTGLGQPQHF.

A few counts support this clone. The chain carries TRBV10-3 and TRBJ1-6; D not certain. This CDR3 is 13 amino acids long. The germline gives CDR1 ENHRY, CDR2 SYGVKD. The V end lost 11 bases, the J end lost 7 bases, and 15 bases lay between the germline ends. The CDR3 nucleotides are TGTGCCCTAGCGGAGGGTTTGAATTCACCCCTCCACTTT. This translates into CALAEGLNSPLHF.

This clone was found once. As DNA, the CDR3 is TGTGCCAGCAGCTTAACAGGGGGCGAAGCTAACTATGGCTACACCTTC. Its protein product is CASSLTGGEANYGYTF. The J gene is TRBJ1-2, the V gene TRBV7-3; 7 bases align to TRBD1. Germline V gene data show CDR1 as SGHTA and CDR2 as FQGTGA. This CDR3 contains 16 residues. With 0 bases clipped from V and 0 bases from J, the junction kept 4 bases outside the gene matches.

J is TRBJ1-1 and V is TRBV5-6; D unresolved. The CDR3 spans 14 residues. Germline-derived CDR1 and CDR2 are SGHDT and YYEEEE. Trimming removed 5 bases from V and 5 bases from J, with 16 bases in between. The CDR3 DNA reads TGTGCCAGCAGGCAAAGGGTTAGGATAACTGAAGCTTTCTTT. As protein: CASRQRVRITEAFF.

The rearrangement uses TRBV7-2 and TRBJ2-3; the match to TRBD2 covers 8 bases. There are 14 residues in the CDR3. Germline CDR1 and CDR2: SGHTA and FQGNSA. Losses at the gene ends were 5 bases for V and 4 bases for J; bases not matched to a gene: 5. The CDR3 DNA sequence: TGTGCCAGCAGCGGACTAGCCGGCTCAGATACGCAGTATTTT. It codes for CASSGLAGSDTQYF. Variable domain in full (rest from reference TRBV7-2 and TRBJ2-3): GAGVSQSPSNKVTEKGKDVELRCDPISGHTALYWYRQSLGQGLEFLIYFQGNSAPDKSGLPSDRFSAERTGGSVSTLTIQRTQQEDSAVYLCASSGLAGSDTQYFGPGTRLTVL.

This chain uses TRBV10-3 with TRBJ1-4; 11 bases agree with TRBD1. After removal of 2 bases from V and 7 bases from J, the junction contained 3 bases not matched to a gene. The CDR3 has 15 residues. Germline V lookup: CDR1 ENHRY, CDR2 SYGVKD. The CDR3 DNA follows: TGTGCCATCAGTGAGCTGGGACAGGGGGGTGAAAAACTGTTTTTT. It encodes CAISELGQGGEKLFF.